This TCR beta chain was identified during a study of blood T cell repertoires in COVID-19. Study-level information: Sample material is recorded as cDNA or gDNA derived from T cells, B-cell-depleted T cells, or PBMCs.

As handled by the study authors: Scientists estimated how many nucleated cells there were by amplifying reference gene primers. Some clones are missing from TCRdb's copy, which holds only in-frame ones; the method was immunoSEQ multiplex PCR. Clone size and V and J calls were adopted from that table, with D and trimming inferred from the DNA. The profile shows some 190,000 clones, 75% to 85% of them singletons. A remark on this clone: The sample has other DNA sequences that encode this CDR3 too.

Participants, 18 to 89 years old, spanned 25 or so US areas. Trimming removed 7 bases from V and 4 bases from J; junction bases left unmatched: 8. This CDR3 comprises 14 residues. Germline V CDR1 and CDR2: LNHDA, SQIVND (reference sequence). Material for sequencing was PBMCs or T cells enriched from blood (not recorded which). This sequence joins TRBV19 and TRBJ1-2, with 8 nucleotides matching TRBD1. This TCR was recovered from a man aged 25 to 40 with acute COVID-19. The CDR3 is CASNPGQGGYGYTF. The CDR3 DNA reads as TGTGCCAGTAACCCCGGACAGGGCGGCTATGGCTACACCTTC.